This is a list of T cell receptor beta chains from one sample in a study of blood T cell repertoires in COVID-19. Measured with immunoSEQ multiplex PCR; TCRdb has only the in-frame clones, and not every one. The data contain 210,000 or so clones, approximately 84% of them singletons. Sequenced material: peripheral blood. The receptors originated from a woman of 80 years or more with COVID-19, enrolled during active disease. Each CDR3 is given without its conserved first and last residue.

v_call: TRBV27; cdr3_length: 12; j_call: TRBJ2-7; cdr3_aa: ASSLSRGLYEQY
v_call: TRBV2; cdr3_length: 13; j_call: TRBJ2-3; cdr3_aa: ASSEKQGSTDTQY
v_call: TRBV7-8; cdr3_length: 14; j_call: TRBJ2-1; cdr3_aa: ASSFQTSGRNNEQF
v_call: TRBV7-8; cdr3_length: 15; j_call: TRBJ2-7; cdr3_aa: ASSLPPGQGGAYEQY
v_call: TRBV5-1; cdr3_length: 11; j_call: TRBJ2-7; cdr3_aa: ASRTSGSYEQY
v_call: TRBV4-1; cdr3_length: 11; j_call: TRBJ1-1; cdr3_aa: ASRGQDNTEAF
v_call: TRBV29-1; cdr3_length: 12; j_call: TRBJ2-1; cdr3_aa: SARADAGYNEQF
v_call: TRBV6-5; cdr3_length: 13; j_call: TRBJ1-5; cdr3_aa: ASRTLGQGSQPQH
v_call: TRBV2; cdr3_length: 11; j_call: TRBJ1-5; cdr3_aa: ASNGQANQPQH
v_call: TRBV5-1; cdr3_length: 11; j_call: TRBJ2-7; cdr3_aa: ASSVGTAYEQY
v_call: TRBV5-1; cdr3_length: 14; j_call: TRBJ2-2; cdr3_aa: ASSLAGTANTGELF
v_call: TRBV27; cdr3_length: 12; j_call: TRBJ2-1; cdr3_aa: ASRRSGGGNEQF
v_call: TRBV27; cdr3_length: 12; j_call: TRBJ1-1; cdr3_aa: ASRGLFQNTEAF
v_call: TRBV3-1/TRBV3-2; cdr3_length: 12; j_call: TRBJ1-1; cdr3_aa: ASSQGGQGTEAF
v_call: TRBV4-1; cdr3_length: 12; j_call: TRBJ1-5; cdr3_aa: ASSQTGSNQPQH
v_call: TRBV6-5; cdr3_length: 9; j_call: TRBJ1-5; cdr3_aa: ASREDQPQH
v_call: TRBV28; cdr3_length: 14; j_call: TRBJ2-1; cdr3_aa: ASSTPSAGVMNEQF
v_call: TRBV28; cdr3_length: 12; j_call: TRBJ1-1; cdr3_aa: ASRIGTANTEAF
v_call: TRBV6-5; cdr3_length: 12; j_call: TRBJ1-2; cdr3_aa: ASRASGTGYGYT
v_call: TRBV3-1/TRBV3-2; cdr3_length: 13; j_call: TRBJ1-3; cdr3_aa: ASSPSGANGNTIY
v_call: TRBV21-1; cdr3_length: 16; j_call: TRBJ2-3; cdr3_aa: ASSTSLVAAEFTDTQY
v_call: TRBV21-1; cdr3_length: 15; j_call: TRBJ1-5; cdr3_aa: ASSKARPLLRNQPQH